The entry below gives a single TCR beta chain sequence along with its context. The record originates from a study of CDR3 diversity in severe acne. Each CDR3 protein is one row after TCRdb ran MiXCR on the PCR reads. The data hold about 84,000 distinct CDR3 sequences, with 51% observed a single time. Source material: blood. This TCR was recovered from a male donor in good health, without acne.

CDR3 sequence (DNA): TGTGCCAGCAGCCCACGGGCGGGGCGCTCCTACGAGCAGTACTTC. Translating it yields CASSPRAGRSYEQYF. V is TRBV7-6 and J is TRBJ2-7; maybe TRBD2 (6 bases). This CDR3 is built from 15 residues. Germline V CDR1 and CDR2: SGHVS, FNYEAQ. Trimming took off 5 bases at V and 0 bases at J, with 14 bases between the two ends.